These 7 T cell receptor beta chains came from one sample sequenced in a study of shared clonotypes between healthy human individuals. Here immunoSEQ multiplex PCR was the method, and the copy in TCRdb shows in-frame clones only, minus some. The sample lists some 650,000 clones, roughly 97% occurring once. The sequenced sample was naive CD4+ T cells sorted from blood. Subset of the sample: CD45RA+ positively selected. The receptors were sampled from a woman aged 25 to 39 in good health.

This clone occurred once. V usage is TRBV28 and J usage is TRBJ2-5; tentative D call: TRBD1 (5 bases). The end of the DNA is better explained by TRBJ2-7, so the J call may be wrong. In germline, CDR1 is MDHEN, CDR2 SYDVKM. CDR3 length: 14 amino acids. CDR3 in amino acids: CASRTAQTVYEQYF. CDR3 in DNA: TGTGCCAGCAGGACAGCGCAGACCGTCTACGAGCAGTACTTC.

The chain has TRBV5-4 and TRBJ2-2, with 8 bases that match TRBD1. Germline V gene lookup returns CDR1 SGHNT and CDR2 YYREEE (reference sequence). CDR3 length: 16 residues. The J segment lost 0 bases and the V segment lost 4 bases, leaving 5 bases of the junction unmatched. The CDR3 reads CASSMTGAANTGELFF. CDR3 nucleotide sequence: TGTGCCAGCAGCATGACAGGGGCCGCGAACACCGGGGAGCTGTTTTTT.

This rearrangement joins TRBV28 to TRBJ2-1; 8 bases are a match to TRBD2. Unmatched junction bases numbered 8, after V lost 3 bases and J lost 7 bases. Germline values: CDR1 MDHEN, CDR2 SYDVKM. The CDR3 covers 15 residues. CDR3 loop: CASSLSGLEGNEQFF. The CDR3, as DNA: TGTGCCAGCAGTTTGTCGGGACTAGAGGGGAATGAGCAGTTCTTC.

The J gene is TRBJ1-2, the V gene TRBV7-2; D possibly corresponds to TRBD1 (5 bases). CDR3 length: 16 residues. V dropped 2 bases and J dropped 4 bases, with 17 bases sitting between them. CDR1 SGHTA and CDR2 FQGNSA come from the germline V gene. The CDR3 DNA follows: TGTGCCAGCAGCTTAAATGGACAAGAACGGGGCTATGGCTACACCTTC. It codes for CASSLNGQERGYGYTF.

This rearrangement joins TRBV7-2 to TRBJ2-7; D is perhaps TRBD1 or TRBD2 (5 bases each). In germline, CDR1 is SGHTA, CDR2 FQGNSA. The CDR3 runs to 14 residues. V gave up 3 bases and J gave up 2 bases, with 11 bases separating them. CDR3: CASSFSTGPYEQYF. Here the CDR3 DNA reads TGTGCCAGCAGCTTTAGTACGGGACCCTACGAGCAGTACTTC.

This clone occurred once. The chain recombines TRBV7-8 with TRBJ2-1, with 7 bases fitting TRBD2. The trim removed 5 bases at V and 6 bases at J, leaving 10 bases unmatched. Germline-derived CDR1 and CDR2 are SGHVS and FQNEAQ. This CDR3 is 15 amino acids long. CDR3 sequence (DNA): TGTGCCAGCAGCCGGACCGGACTAGTAGGCAATGAGCAGTTCTTC. As protein: CASSRTGLVGNEQFF.

V and J are TRBV5-4 and TRBJ2-1; D might be TRBD2 (7 bases). The CDR3 runs to 13 residues. The V gene lost 1 base and the J gene lost 8 bases, with 10 bases spanning the gap. Germline CDR1 SGHNT, CDR2 YYREEE (reference sequence). The CDR3 sequence is CASSLSGGHEQFF. The DNA of the CDR3 is TGTGCCAGCAGCTTGTCCGGGGGGCATGAGCAGTTCTTC.